The 20 T cell receptor beta chains below come from one sample, sequenced in a study of post-analysis software for immune sequencing data. These receptors have no known antigen. General study points: There were about 5 TRBV segments more frequent in patients than controls, and TRBV5-6, TRBV5-1 and TRBV20-1 were among them.

Unique molecular identifiers were built into the TCR beta cDNA libraries. TCRdb re-derived calls from the PCR reads in MiXCR, one entry per CDR3 protein. Of hundreds of thousands of distinct CDR3 sequences in the sample, 25% to 30% were seen once. Sequencing was done on a sample of blood. The receptors were sampled from a girl under 18 with multiple sclerosis.

The rearrangement joins TRBV6-6 to TRBJ2-1; 10 nucleotides agree with TRBD2. Per germline, CDR1 MNHNY and CDR2 SVGAGI (reference sequence). This CDR3 comprises 14 residues. V lost 8 bases and J lost 5; bases outside the gene matches: 6. The CDR3 nucleotides read TGTGCCAGCGTCTTTACTAGCGGGAACAATGAGCAGTTCTTC. Translation gives CASVFTSGNNEQFF.

This clonotype has at least ten counts. The rearrangement uses TRBV15 and TRBJ2-5; the match to TRBD2 covers 8 bases. CDR3 length equals 16 residues. Germline V gives CDR1 LNHNV, CDR2 YYDKDF (reference sequence). The V segment lost 5 bases and the J segment 5 bases; nucleotides outside the gene matches: 13. DNA of the CDR3: TGTGCCACCAGCGGTGCGGGGGGACTACCCCACGAGACCCAGTACTTC. Protein product: CATSGAGGLPHETQYF.

The V gene is TRBV27, the J gene TRBJ2-3; 9 nucleotides match TRBD2. Germline lookup yields CDR1 MNHEY and CDR2 SMNVEV (reference sequence). The CDR3 runs 19 residues. Trimming removed 2 bases from V and 1 base from J; junction bases left unmatched: 13. The CDR3 bases are TGTGCCAGCAGTTTAGGTGGGCTAGCGGGGTTTTTGGGCACAGATACGCAGTATTTT. The encoded protein is CASSLGGLAGFLGTDTQYF.

The chain uses TRBV9 and TRBJ1-1, with 9 nucleotides matching TRBD1. V trimming: 4 bases; J trimming: 0 bases; junction bases outside the gene matches: 13. This CDR3 has 18 amino acids. From germline, CDR1 is SGDLS and CDR2 YYNGEE. CDR3 region: CASSQSFDRGTLNTEAFF. CDR3 sequence (DNA): TGTGCCAGCAGCCAGAGCTTCGACAGGGGGACTCTGAACACTGAAGCTTTCTTT. Based on the CDR3 plus reference TRBV9 and TRBJ1-1, the full variable domain is DSGVTQTPKHLITATGQRVTLRCSPRSGDLSVYWYQQSLDQGLQFLIQYYNGEERAKGNILERFSAQQFPDLHSELNLSSLELGDSALYFCASSQSFDRGTLNTEAFFGQGTRLTVV.

This clonotype occurred many times. This sequence joins TRBV15 and TRBJ2-4; unclear D gene. Germline CDR1 is LNHNV and CDR2 is YYDKDF (reference sequence). This CDR3 region has 15 residues. V was shortened by 0 bases and J by 3 bases, with 9 bases between the two germline ends. The CDR3 spells CATSRDPTGKNIQYF. For the CDR3, the DNA is TGTGCCACCAGCAGAGATCCAACGGGCAAAAACATTCAGTACTTC.

This sequence joins TRBV15 and TRBJ2-5, with TRBD2 as a possible D gene (5 bases). Trimming left V 3 bases short and J 1 base short, with 6 bases between. CDR3 length: 13 residues. From germline, CDR1 is LNHNV and CDR2 YYDKDF (reference sequence). DNA for the CDR3: TGTGCCACCAGCAGGCGGGCCCAAGAGACCCAGTACTTC. Amino acids: CATSRRAQETQYF.

V usage is TRBV28 and J usage is TRBJ2-7; D perhaps matches TRBD1 (6 bases). V was shortened by 2 bases and J by 2 bases, with 10 bases between the two germline ends. Germline lookup yields CDR1 MDHEN and CDR2 SYDVKM. The CDR3 sequence is 14 residues long. The CDR3 is CASSLNGQPYEQYF. The CDR3 DNA sequence: TGTGCCAGCAGTTTAAATGGACAGCCCTACGAGCAGTACTTC. Full variable domain (remainder filled in from reference TRBV28 and TRBJ2-7): DVKVTQSSRYLVKRTGEKVFLECVQDMDHENMFWYRQDPGLGLRLIYFSYDVKMKEKGDIPEGYSVSREKKERFSLILESASTNQTSMYLCASSLNGQPYEQYFGPGTRLTVT.

In its sample, this clonotype was seen many times. The chain combines TRBV5-1 with TRBJ2-1, with a tentative D call TRBD1 (5 bases). The CDR3 has 13 amino acids. CDR1 SGHRS and CDR2 YFSETQ come from the germline V gene. The V end was cut by 1 base, the J end by 10 bases, with 12 bases between. In DNA, the CDR3 is TGCGCCAGCAGCTTGCACAGGACCCGAGAGCAGTTCTTC. Translation gives CASSLHRTREQFF.

The chain employs TRBV18 and TRBJ2-7; D is possibly TRBD2 (5 bases). This CDR3 region has 13 residues. Per germline, CDR1 KGHSH and CDR2 LQKENI. V was trimmed by 4 bases and J by 7 bases, leaving 14 bases between them. The CDR3 here is CASSQNAGMEQYF. The DNA for the CDR3 is TGTGCCAGCTCACAGAACGCGGGCATGGAGCAGTACTTC.

The CDR3: CASSNRTGLAGAGGEQFF. Here the CDR3 DNA reads TGTGCCAGCAGCAACCGGACTGGACTAGCGGGCGCCGGGGGTGAGCAGTTCTTC. The J gene is TRBJ2-1, the V gene TRBV6-2 or TRBV6-3; 11 bases match TRBD2. Germline V CDR1 and CDR2: MNHEY, SVGEGT. The length of the CDR3 is 18 residues. Trimming at V came to 6 bases and at J to 9 bases, leaving 19 bases not matched to a gene.

This clonotype was observed many times. A read error may account for a junction end that differs from germline. The gene calls are TRBV5-1 and TRBJ2-3, with TRBD1 identical over 9 bases. Germline CDR1 reads SGHRS; CDR2 reads YFSETQ. The CDR3 runs 14 residues. Here the CDR3 reads CASSSGTGTDTQYF. The CDR3 coding sequence is TGTGCCAGCAGTTCCGGGACAGGGACAGATACGCAGTATTTT.

The CDR3 loop is CSARDFGSGQFF. The DNA for the CDR3 is TGCAGTGCTAGAGATTTTGGGTCCGGGCAGTTCTTC. V gene TRBV20-1 combines with J gene TRBJ2-1; D gene unclear. V was clipped by 0 bases and J by 12 bases, with 12 bases between them. The CDR3 contains 12 residues. Germline V CDR1 and CDR2: DFQATT, SNEGSKA (reference sequence).

With respect to this clonotype: An end of the junction differs from the germline gene, which may be a read error. The chain joins TRBV2 to TRBJ2-3; a possible D gene is TRBD2 (5 bases). This CDR3 region has 18 residues. In germline, CDR1 is SNHLY, CDR2 FYNNEI. CDR3 DNA: TGTGCCAGCAGTAACGCTCTGCCCTGGGGAGAGGACCCAGATATGCAGTATTTT. It yields the protein CASSNALPWGEDPDMQYF.

This clonotype has just a few counts. The J gene is TRBJ1-1, the V gene TRBV6-1; 7 nucleotides align to TRBD1. The CDR3 consists of 12 residues. Germline values: CDR1 MNHNS, CDR2 SASEGT. V shed 2 bases and J 10 bases; nucleotides not matched to a gene: 4. CDR3 sequence: CASSEWRQGAFF. Here the CDR3 DNA reads TGTGCCAGCAGTGAATGGCGACAGGGAGCTTTCTTT.

The sample holds a few counts of this clonotype. J is TRBJ1-5 and V is TRBV20-1, with a tentative D call TRBD1 (6 bases). The CDR3 covers 15 residues. Germline CDR1 and CDR2: DFQATT and SNEGSKA (reference sequence). V lost 5 bases and J 5 bases, leaving 19 bases between the germline ends. This CDR3 is CSAPTGGLLDQPQHF. The CDR3 DNA reads as TGCAGTGCTCCGACAGGTGGCCTTTTGGATCAGCCCCAGCATTTT.

The chain employs TRBV7-9 and TRBJ2-5; no definite D call. The germline gives CDR1 SEHNR, CDR2 FQNEAQ (reference sequence). This CDR3 has 14 residues. Trimming took off 0 bases at V and 5 bases at J, with 10 bases between the two ends. The CDR3 loop reads CASSLATARETQYF. CDR3 in DNA: TGTGCCAGCAGCTTAGCGACCGCGAGGGAGACCCAGTACTTC.

This clonotype turned up a few times. CDR3: CASSPEGANTEAFF. DNA of the CDR3: TGTGCCAGCAGCCCGGAGGGGGCGAACACTGAAGCTTTCTTT. This chain uses TRBV4-2 with TRBJ1-1, with 7 bases lining up with TRBD1. Per germline, CDR1 LGHNA and CDR2 YNFKEQ. V lost 4 bases, J lost 1 base, and 3 bases stayed unmatched. The CDR3 runs 14 residues.

V and J are TRBV27 and TRBJ2-7; TRBD2 is a possible D gene (6 bases). The CDR3 is made up of 13 amino acids. Germline V lookup: CDR1 MNHEY, CDR2 SMNVEV (reference sequence). Trimming left V 8 bases short and J 6 bases short, with 17 bases between. CDR3 sequence (DNA): TGTGCCAGCTCGCCCCGACTAGTGAGCGAGCAGTACTTC. This sequence encodes CASSPRLVSEQYF.

This clonotype was seen more than once but under ten times. This rearrangement joins TRBV28 to TRBJ2-3, with D possibly TRBD2 on 6 matching bases. CDR1 and CDR2 (germline): MDHEN, SYDVKM. The CDR3 length is 16 residues. V lost 6 bases and J lost 3, with 19 bases in between. The CDR3, as DNA: TGTGCCAGCAGCCCCTCCGGGGGAGGCACAACAGATACGCAGTATTTT. Its protein is CASSPSGGGTTDTQYF.

The V call is TRBV10-3, the J call TRBJ2-2, with 9 positions matching TRBD2. The germline gives CDR1 ENHRY, CDR2 SYGVKD. This CDR3 has 16 residues. Trimming took 3 bases from V and 0 from J; bases not matched to a gene: 2. The CDR3 bases are TGTGCCATCAGTGACCGCGGGAGGGCGAACACCGGGGAGCTGTTTTTT. Translation: CAISDRGRANTGELFF.